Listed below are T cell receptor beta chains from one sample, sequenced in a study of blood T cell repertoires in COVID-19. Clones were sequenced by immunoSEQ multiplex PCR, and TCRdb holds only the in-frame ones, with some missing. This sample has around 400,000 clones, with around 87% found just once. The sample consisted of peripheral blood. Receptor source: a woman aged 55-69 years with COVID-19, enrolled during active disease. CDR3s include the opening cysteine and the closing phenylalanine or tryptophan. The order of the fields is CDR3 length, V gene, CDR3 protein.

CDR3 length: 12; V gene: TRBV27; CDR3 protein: CASRGGNSPLHF
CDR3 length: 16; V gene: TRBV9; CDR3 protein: CASSDFTGLGNEKLFF
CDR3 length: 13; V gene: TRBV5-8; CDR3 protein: CASRDRGREKLFF
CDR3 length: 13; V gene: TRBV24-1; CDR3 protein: CATRQGAGQPQHF
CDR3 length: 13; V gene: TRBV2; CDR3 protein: CASSRTGAQPQHF
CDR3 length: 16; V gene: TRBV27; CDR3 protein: CASSRRGLTYNSPLHF
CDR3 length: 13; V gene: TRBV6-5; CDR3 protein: CASSPTPSYEQYF
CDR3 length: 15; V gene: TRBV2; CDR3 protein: CASSEIPSGANVLTF
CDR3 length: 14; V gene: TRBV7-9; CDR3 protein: CASSFGTGEETQYF
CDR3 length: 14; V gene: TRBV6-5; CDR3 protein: CASRAGFINYGYTF
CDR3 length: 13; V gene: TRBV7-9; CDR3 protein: CASSPRQDYGYTF
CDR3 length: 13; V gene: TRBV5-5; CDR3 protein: CASTENRGHEAFF
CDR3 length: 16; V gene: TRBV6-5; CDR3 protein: CASSYPRAGLDTEAFF